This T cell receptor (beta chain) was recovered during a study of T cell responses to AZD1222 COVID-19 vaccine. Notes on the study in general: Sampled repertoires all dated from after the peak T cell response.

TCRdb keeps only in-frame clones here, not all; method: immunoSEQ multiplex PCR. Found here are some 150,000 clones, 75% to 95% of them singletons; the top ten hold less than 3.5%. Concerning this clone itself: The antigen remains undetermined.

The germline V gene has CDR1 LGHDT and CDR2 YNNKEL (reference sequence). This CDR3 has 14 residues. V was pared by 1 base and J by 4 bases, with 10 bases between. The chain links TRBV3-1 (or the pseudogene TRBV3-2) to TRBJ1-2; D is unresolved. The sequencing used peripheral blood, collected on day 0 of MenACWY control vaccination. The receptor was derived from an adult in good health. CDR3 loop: CASSQGWTTYGYTF. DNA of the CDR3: TGTGCCAGCAGCCAAGGATGGACGACCTATGGCTACACCTTC.